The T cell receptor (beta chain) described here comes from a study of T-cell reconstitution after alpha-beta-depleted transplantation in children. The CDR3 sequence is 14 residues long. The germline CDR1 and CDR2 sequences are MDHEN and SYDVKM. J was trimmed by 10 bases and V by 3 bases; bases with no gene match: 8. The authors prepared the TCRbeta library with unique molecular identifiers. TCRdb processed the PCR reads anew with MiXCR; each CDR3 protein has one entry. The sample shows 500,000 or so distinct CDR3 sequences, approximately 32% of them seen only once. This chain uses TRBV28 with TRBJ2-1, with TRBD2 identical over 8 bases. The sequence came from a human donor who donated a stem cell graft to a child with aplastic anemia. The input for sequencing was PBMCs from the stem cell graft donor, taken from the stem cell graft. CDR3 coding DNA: TGTGCCAGCAGTTTCCGGGGACTAGTTGGAGAGCAGTTCTTC. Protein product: CASSFRGLVGEQFF.